This TCR beta chain originates from a study of blood T cell repertoires in COVID-19. Study context: The United States, Italy and Spain were the sources of the acute and convalescent COVID-19 samples.

The table came from immunoSEQ multiplex PCR; TCRdb's copy has only in-frame clones and leaves some out. Of around 250,000 clones in the sample, around 84% were seen once. Trimming shortened V by 4 bases and J by 3 bases, and 6 bases separated the two germline ends. Germline V CDR1 and CDR2: LGHDT, YNNKEL (reference sequence). There are 12 residues in the CDR3. This clone turned up a few times. V and J are TRBV3-1 (or the pseudogene TRBV3-2) and TRBJ1-1; D unresolved. This receptor was identified in a woman between 18 and 29 years old with acute or convalescent COVID-19. Sequencing was done on a sample of peripheral blood. The CDR3 DNA follows: TGTGCCAGCAGCCTCCAGTACACTGAAGCTTTCTTT. Translated: CASSLQYTEAFF.